These T cell receptor beta chains were read from a single sample in a study of a mutant IDH1 vaccine in newly diagnosed glioma. Assay: immunoSEQ multiplex PCR; the TCRdb copy retains only in-frame clones and omits some. Of under 85,000 clones listed, roughly 85% were seen once; the top ten hold 0.6% to 0.95%. No antigens are known for them. The sample consisted of PBMCs, taken from a glioma patient whose treatment included an IDH1 peptide vaccine. The receptors here all came from a woman aged 45 to 65 with glioma. CDR3s include the opening cysteine and the closing phenylalanine or tryptophan. A D gene is named only where the DNA matches it firmly. Not all rows give a size; the values are once, few, many and, for expanded clones, a class.

v_gene	abundance	d_gene	j_gene	CDR3aa	CDR3nt
TRBV5-6	NA	TRBD1	TRBJ2-7	CASSLEGTGGYEQYF	TGTGCCAGCAGCTTGGAAGGGACAGGGGGGTACGAGCAGTACTTC
TRBV29-1	NA	NA	TRBJ2-1	CSVQDPPRDEQFF	TGCAGCGTTCAGGACCCCCCTCGCGATGAGCAGTTCTTC
TRBV2	NA	NA	TRBJ2-2	CASNRETGELFF	TGTGCCAGCAATCGGGAGACCGGGGAGCTGTTTTTT
TRBV6-4	NA	TRBD1	TRBJ2-1	CASSDSPGGRNEQFF	TGTGCCAGCAGTGACTCGCCAGGGGGAAGGAATGAGCAGTTCTTC
TRBV6-1	NA	NA	TRBJ2-5	CASSEGERETQYF	TGTGCCAGCAGTGAAGGGGAGAGGGAGACCCAGTACTTC
TRBV28	NA	NA	TRBJ2-7	CASSFPPGEQYF	TGTGCCAGCAGTTTCCCTCCCGGGGAGCAGTACTTC
TRBV2	NA	TRBD1	TRBJ1-5	CASSQGVSNQPQHF	TGTGCCAGCAGTCAGGGGGTAAGCAATCAGCCCCAGCATTTT
TRBV6-1	NA	TRBD1	TRBJ2-5	CASSSVGGGQETQYF	TGTGCCAGCAGTTCGGTAGGGGGCGGCCAAGAGACCCAGTACTTC
TRBV29-1	once	TRBD1	TRBJ2-3	CSLKTGRGADTQYF	TGCAGCCTCAAGACAGGGCGAGGTGCAGATACGCAGTATTTT
TRBV10-3	NA	TRBD2	TRBJ2-7	CAISERGGSAHEGEQYF	TGTGCCATCAGTGAAAGGGGCGGGAGCGCCCACGAGGGCGAGCAGTACTTC
TRBV13	NA	NA	TRBJ2-3	CASSTVTGTDTQYF	TGTGCCAGCAGCACGGTTACAGGGACAGATACGCAGTATTTT
TRBV5-6	NA	NA	TRBJ1-2	CASSLRGGNYGYTF	TGTGCCAGCAGCCTCCGGGGCGGGAACTATGGCTACACCTTC
TRBV4-1	NA	NA	TRBJ2-5	CASSQGGGKETQYF	TGCGCCAGCAGCCAGGGGGGCGGGAAAGAGACCCAGTACTTC
TRBV15	NA	NA	TRBJ2-7	CATSRDPGGSYEQYF	TGTGCCACCAGCAGAGATCCGGGCGGCTCCTACGAGCAGTACTTC
TRBV18	NA	TRBD1	TRBJ1-1	CASSPGQGRNTEAFF	TGTGCCAGCTCACCGGGACAGGGGCGCAACACTGAAGCTTTCTTT
TRBV9	NA	TRBD1	TRBJ1-2	CASSVEATGGGDGYTF	TGTGCCAGCAGCGTAGAGGCAACAGGGGGCGGTGATGGCTACACCTTC
TRBV18	NA	NA	TRBJ2-5	CASSVQETQYF	TGTGCCAGCTCAGTTCAAGAGACCCAGTACTTC
TRBV5-1	NA	NA	TRBJ2-7	CASSLIGSGDYEQYF	TGCGCCAGCAGCTTGATAGGCAGCGGAGACTACGAGCAGTACTTC
TRBV7-9	once	NA	TRBJ1-6	CASSLGSSSPLHF	TGTGCCAGCAGCTTGGGGAGTAGTTCACCCCTCCACTTT
TRBV5-1	NA	NA	TRBJ2-3	CASSRTAVGTDTQYF	TGCGCCAGCAGCCGGACAGCGGTGGGCACAGATACGCAGTATTTT
TRBV9	NA	NA	TRBJ1-1	CASSVAIRSEAFF	TGTGCCAGCAGCGTAGCAATCAGGTCCGAAGCTTTCTTT
TRBV2	NA	NA	TRBJ2-5	CASRARAAQETQYF	TGTGCCAGCAGGGCTCGAGCGGCCCAAGAGACCCAGTACTTC
TRBV7-9	few	NA	TRBJ2-5	CASSFSSTGQETQYF	TGTGCCAGCAGCTTTTCGAGTACAGGGCAAGAGACCCAGTACTTC
TRBV27	NA	TRBD2	TRBJ2-1	CASSFLAGSSYNEQFF	TGTGCCAGCAGTTTCCTAGCGGGGAGCTCCTACAATGAGCAGTTCTTC
TRBV5-1	once	NA	TRBJ2-1	CASSLDQGSYNEQFF	TGCGCCAGCAGCTTGGACCAGGGGTCCTACAATGAGCAGTTCTTC
TRBV9	NA	NA	TRBJ2-3	CASSVQGTDTQYF	TGTGCCAGCAGCGTCCAGGGAACAGATACGCAGTATTTT
TRBV6-5	NA	NA	TRBJ1-4	CASSYSAAAQEKLFF	TGTGCCAGCAGTTACTCGGCAGCGGCTCAGGAAAAACTGTTTTTT
TRBV9	NA	TRBD1	TRBJ1-2	CASSASDRDGYTF	TGTGCCAGCAGCGCGTCAGACAGGGATGGCTACACCTTC
TRBV6-6	NA	NA	TRBJ2-5	CASSLNGGGETQYF	TGTGCCAGCAGCCTTAATGGGGGCGGGGAGACCCAGTACTTC
TRBV6-1	NA	NA	TRBJ2-7	CASSEAEGWYEQYF	TGTGCCAGCAGTGAAGCGGAGGGATGGTACGAGCAGTACTTC
TRBV10-3	NA	NA	TRBJ2-7	CAISARNPYERYF	TGTGCCATCAGTGCCAGGAACCCCTACGAGCGGTACTTC
TRBV7-3	once	NA	TRBJ2-2	CASSLQSVSNTGELFF	TGTGCCAGCAGCCTACAAAGCGTATCGAACACCGGGGAGCTGTTTTTT
TRBV11-2	NA	NA	TRBJ2-7	CASSPPQAISYEQYF	TGTGCCAGCAGCCCCCCACAGGCTATCTCCTACGAGCAGTACTTC
TRBV30	few	NA	TRBJ1-2	CACPERGTGYTF	TGTGCCTGCCCCGAACGGGGGACTGGCTACACCTTC
TRBV21-1	few	NA	TRBJ2-5	CAGRRTLAGGQETQYF	TGTGCCGGACGGCGGACGCTAGCGGGAGGTCAAGAGACCCAGTACTTC
TRBV27	NA	TRBD2	TRBJ2-3	CASSLAGVESDTQYF	TGTGCCAGCAGTTTAGCGGGAGTTGAGTCAGATACGCAGTATTTT
TRBV10-3	NA	TRBD1	TRBJ2-1	CAISGTGGGYEQFF	TGTGCCATCAGTGGGACAGGGGGCGGGTATGAGCAGTTCTTC
TRBV4-1	NA	NA	TRBJ2-7	CASSQDPFGSYEQYF	TGCGCCAGCAGCCAAGACCCTTTCGGATCCTACGAGCAGTACTTC
TRBV30	NA	TRBD2	TRBJ2-3	CAWSVLGRAGGDTDTQYF	TGTGCCTGGAGTGTACTTGGGAGGGCGGGGGGAGACACAGATACGCAGTATTTT
TRBV30	NA	NA	TRBJ2-3	CAWSRTKSTDTQYF	TGTGCCTGGAGTAGGACAAAAAGCACAGATACGCAGTATTTT